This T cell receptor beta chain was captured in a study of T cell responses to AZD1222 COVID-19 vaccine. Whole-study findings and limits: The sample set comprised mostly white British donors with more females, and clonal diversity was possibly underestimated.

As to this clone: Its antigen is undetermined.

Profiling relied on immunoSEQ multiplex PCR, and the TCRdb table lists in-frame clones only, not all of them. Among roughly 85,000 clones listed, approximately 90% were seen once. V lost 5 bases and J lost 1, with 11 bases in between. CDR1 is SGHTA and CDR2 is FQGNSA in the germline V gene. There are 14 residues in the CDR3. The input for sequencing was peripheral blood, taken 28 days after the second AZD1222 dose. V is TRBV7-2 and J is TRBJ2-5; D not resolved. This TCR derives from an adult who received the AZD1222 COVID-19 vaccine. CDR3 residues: CASSITYSQETQYF. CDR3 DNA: TGTGCCAGCAGCATAACGTACAGCCAAGAGACCCAGTACTTC.